A single T cell receptor beta chain is shown here with its context. This entry comes from a study of blood T cell repertoires in COVID-19. Overall study: Material from acute and convalescent COVID-19 was sourced from the United States, Italy and Spain. T cells, B-cell-depleted T cells, or PBMCs provided the cDNA or gDNA that served as material.

The CDR3 is made up of 15 amino acids. CDR1 MNHEY and CDR2 SMNVEV come from the germline V gene (reference sequence). With 6 bases removed from V and 4 bases from J, the gap between germline ends came to 13 bases. Authors' processing steps: Quantification of nucleated cells was approximated via reference gene primer amplification. TCRdb's table, derived via immunoSEQ multiplex PCR, lists solely in-frame clones and lacks some. Clonal size and the V and J genes are those of that table, whereas D and trimming came from the DNA. Of about 140,000 clones listed, under 90% are singletons. The gene calls are TRBV27 and TRBJ2-6; possibly TRBD1 for D (5 bases). The specimen sequenced was peripheral blood. This clonotype was sampled from a man in his 70s who had recovered from COVID-19. This CDR3 reads CASRLTGTGANVLTF. DNA for the CDR3: TGTGCCAGCAGGCTAACAGGTACCGGGGCCAACGTCCTGACTTTC. Looking up the rest from reference TRBV27 and TRBJ2-6 gives the full variable domain: EAQVTQNPRYLITVTGKKLTVTCSQNMNHEYMSWYRQDPGLGLRQIYYSMNVEVTDKGDVPEGYKVSRKEKRNFPLILESPSPNQTSLYFCASRLTGTGANVLTFGAGSRLTVL.